This passage covers 22 T cell receptor beta chains from one sample sequenced in a study of blood T cell repertoires in COVID-19. Libraries were prepared by immunoSEQ multiplex PCR; TCRdb keeps only in-frame clonotypes and omits some of them. The top ten clones hold about 5% of a sample with approximately 150,000 clones, 87% of them seen once. The material sequenced was peripheral blood. These receptors were obtained from a human donor in a cohort sampled during active COVID-19.

This chain uses TRBV5-3 with TRBJ1-5, with TRBD1 matching 7 bases. TRBV5-3 is labeled an ORF, and its function is uncertain. This CDR3 comprises 18 residues. The V gene end was trimmed by 0 bases and the J gene end by 0 bases; junction bases not matched to a gene: 9. CDR3 residues: CARSLVQGLSYSNQPQHF. CDR3 coding DNA: TGTGCCAGAAGCTTGGTACAGGGGCTTAGTTATAGCAATCAGCCCCAGCATTTT.

By frequency in the sample, this clone is medium-sized (0.01 to 0.1%). CDR3 in amino acids: CASSLDREGIGGYTF. The CDR3, as DNA: TGTGCCAGCAGCTTAGACAGGGAAGGCATAGGTGGCTACACCTTC. V gene TRBV11-2 combines with J gene TRBJ1-2, with a tentative D call TRBD1 (5 bases). Deletions cut 0 bases from V and 7 bases from J, with 15 bases between. This CDR3 spans 15 amino acids. Germline V gene data show CDR1 as SGHAT and CDR2 as FQNNGV.

J is TRBJ1-4 and V is TRBV6-6; no clear D. The CDR3 contains 15 residues. Germline CDR1 MNHNY, CDR2 SVGAGI (reference sequence). Deletions cut 5 bases from V and 8 bases from J, with 18 bases between. DNA of the CDR3: TGTGCCAGCAGTACTACTCGGGGTATAGGGGAAAAACTGTTTTTT. It yields the protein CASSTTRGIGEKLFF.

This rearrangement joins TRBV19 to TRBJ2-1; 7 nucleotides line up with TRBD1. Trimming took 5 bases from V and 5 from J; bases not matched to a gene: 9. CDR3 length: 15 residues. The germline gives CDR1 LNHDA, CDR2 SQIVND (reference sequence). The CDR3 loop reads CASSQDRASDNEQFF. The CDR3 nucleotides read TGTGCCAGTAGTCAAGACAGGGCCTCTGACAATGAGCAGTTCTTC.

The chain links TRBV20-1 to TRBJ2-3, with 10 bases lining up with TRBD2. Per the germline V gene, CDR1 is DFQATT and CDR2 is SNEGSKA (reference sequence). The CDR3 has 15 residues. After removal of 3 bases from V and 6 bases from J, the junction contained 9 bases not matched to a gene. The CDR3 nucleotides are TGCAGTGCTAGTCCTCTAGCGGGAGTTGTGGATACGCAGTATTTT. Translating it yields CSASPLAGVVDTQYF.

The V call is TRBV29-1, the J call TRBJ1-2; the D gene is possibly TRBD1 (5 bases). The length of the CDR3 is 13 residues. Trimming took off 7 bases at V and 5 bases at J, with 17 bases between the two ends. In germline, CDR1 is SQVTM, CDR2 ANQGSEA. CDR3 nucleotide sequence: TGCAGCGCCGGGAGGGGCGCGGGTTATGGCTACACCTTC. It specifies CSAGRGAGYGYTF.

This chain uses TRBV4-2 with TRBJ2-1, with 8 bases identical to TRBD2. CDR3 length equals 13 residues. Trimming cost V 4 bases and J 10 bases; bases outside gene matches: 6. Germline CDR1 and CDR2: LGHNA and YNFKEQ. The CDR3 loop reads CASSLPGTREQFF. CDR3 in DNA: TGTGCCAGCAGCCTGCCTGGGACTAGAGAGCAGTTCTTC.

V gene TRBV24-1 combines with J gene TRBJ2-3; the match to TRBD2 covers 7 bases. Trimming cost V 4 bases and J 0 bases; bases outside gene matches: 6. The CDR3 length is 16 residues. Germline assignment: CDR1 KGHDR and CDR2 SFDVKD. The CDR3 nucleotides are TGTGCCACCAGTGACCCCATAGCGGGTAGCACAGATACGCAGTATTTT. Translated, it gives CATSDPIAGSTDTQYF.

As DNA, the CDR3 is TGTGCCAGCAGCCCTTTACGAACAGGGTATCAAGCGAGCTCTGGAAACACCATATATTTT. Its translation: CASSPLRTGYQASSGNTIYF. The chain is built from TRBV7-8 and TRBJ1-3; tentatively, D is TRBD1 (6 bases). Germline lookup yields CDR1 SGHVS and CDR2 FQNEAQ. V lost 5 bases to trimming and J lost 0 bases, with 26 bases between them. The CDR3 consists of 20 residues. Full variable domain (remainder filled in from reference TRBV7-8 and TRBJ1-3): GAGVSQSPRYKVAKRGQDVALRCDPISGHVSLFWYQQALGQGPEFLTYFQNEAQLDKSGLPSDRFFAERPEGSVSTLKIQRTQQEDSAVYLCASSPLRTGYQASSGNTIYFGEGSWLTVV.

This chain connects TRBV14 to TRBJ1-1; TRBD1 agrees at 8 bases. Trimming took 4 bases from V and 5 from J; bases not matched to a gene: 12. The germline gives CDR1 SGHDN, CDR2 FVKESK. The CDR3 loop spans 16 amino acids. CDR3 DNA sequence: TGTGCCAGCAGCCGAACTTCAGGGGGCGCGAGAACTGAAGCTTTCTTT. Translation gives CASSRTSGGARTEAFF.

The chain combines TRBV24-1 with TRBJ2-1; TRBD2 might be the D (7 bases). The CDR3 runs to 16 residues. From germline, CDR1 is KGHDR and CDR2 SFDVKD. V lost 5 bases and J 4 bases, leaving 17 bases between the germline ends. CDR3 region: CATSAPGASGYNEQFF. The DNA for the CDR3 is TGTGCCACCAGTGCCCCGGGGGCTAGCGGATACAATGAGCAGTTCTTC.

The chain is built from TRBV2 and TRBJ2-7; TRBD1 is a possible D gene (5 bases). CDR1 is SNHLY and CDR2 is FYNNEI in the germline V gene. Deletions cut 5 bases from V and 3 bases from J, with 11 bases between. The length of the CDR3 is 13 residues. The CDR3 here is CASSTQGSYEQYF. The CDR3 DNA sequence: TGTGCCAGCAGTACTCAGGGCAGCTACGAGCAGTACTTC. Supplemented by reference TRBV2 and TRBJ2-7, the full variable domain reads EPEVTQTPSHQVTQMGQEVILRCVPISNHLYFYWYRQILGQKVEFLVSFYNNEISEKSEIFDDQFSVERPDGSNFTLKIRSTKLEDSAMYFCASSTQGSYEQYFGPGTRLTVT.

The chain recombines TRBV5-1 with TRBJ2-3, with TRBD2 as a possible D gene (6 bases). The CDR3 loop spans 16 amino acids. V gave up 4 bases and J gave up 1 base, with 16 bases separating them. Germline V CDR1 and CDR2: SGHRS, YFSETQ. Here the CDR3 reads CASSLLGPGGTDTQYF. CDR3 DNA sequence: TGCGCCAGCAGCCTGCTAGGGCCGGGGGGCACAGATACGCAGTATTTT.

The chain couples TRBV27 to TRBJ1-6; maybe TRBD1 (5 bases). The germline CDR1 and CDR2 sequences are MNHEY and SMNVEV (reference sequence). The CDR3 is 16 amino acids. V dropped 7 bases and J dropped 7 bases, with 20 bases sitting between them. The CDR3 here is CASKGQGLGNNSPLHF. In DNA, the CDR3 is TGTGCCAGCAAGGGGCAGGGCCTAGGGAACAATTCACCCCTCCACTTT.

The chain employs TRBV2 and TRBJ2-7, with 7 bases fitting TRBD1. The junction had 9 bases not matched to a gene; V was cut back by 6 bases and J by 7 bases. The CDR3 has 13 residues. Germline lookup yields CDR1 SNHLY and CDR2 FYNNEI. CDR3 loop: CASRTTGVGEQYF. CDR3 coding DNA: TGTGCCAGCAGAACCACAGGGGTCGGGGAGCAGTACTTC.

This clone was found once. J is TRBJ2-2 and V is TRBV6-6; possibly TRBD1 for D (7 bases). Per germline, CDR1 MNHNY and CDR2 SVGAGI (reference sequence). Trimming left V 6 bases short and J 5 bases short, with 16 bases between. This CDR3 is built from 15 residues. The CDR3 DNA is TGTGCCAGCAGCAACAGGGGTGGGGGGACCGGGGAGCTGTTTTTT. Protein sequence: CASSNRGGGTGELFF.

A single count supports this clone. The rearrangement uses TRBV5-1 and TRBJ1-2; possible D gene TRBD1, 6 bases. The germline V and J ends were trimmed by 1 base and 2 bases, with 21 bases remaining between them. This CDR3 has 18 amino acids. Germline-derived CDR1 and CDR2 are SGHRS and YFSETQ. CDR3 sequence (DNA): TGCGCCAGCAGCTTGCCGCGACGGACAGCCCAAGGAAACTATGGCTACACCTTC. Protein: CASSLPRRTAQGNYGYTF.

The V call is TRBV28, the J call TRBJ1-2; unclear D gene. The CDR3 spans 15 residues. Trimming left V 3 bases short and J 4 bases short, with 15 bases between. CDR1 and CDR2 from the germline V gene are MDHEN and SYDVKM. The CDR3 loop reads CASSFRQGWAYGYTF. CDR3 DNA sequence: TGTGCCAGCAGTTTTAGACAAGGTTGGGCCTATGGCTACACCTTC.

The CDR3: CASSFPGWDTGELFF. The CDR3 nucleotides are TGTGCCAGCAGCTTTCCGGGGTGGGACACCGGGGAGCTGTTTTTT. This chain uses TRBV5-5 with TRBJ2-2, with TRBD2 as a possible D gene (5 bases). The V gene's germline CDR1 is SGHKS and CDR2 YYEKEE (reference sequence). Trimming shortened V by 2 bases and J by 3 bases, and 11 bases separated the two germline ends. The CDR3 has 15 amino acids. Together with reference TRBV5-5 and TRBJ2-2, the CDR3 gives the full variable domain: DAGVTQSPTHLIKTRGQQVTLRCSPISGHKSVSWYQQVLGQGPQFIFQYYEKEERGRGNFPDRFSARQFPNYSSELNVNALLLGDSALYLCASSFPGWDTGELFFGEGSRLTVL.

The V call is TRBV20-1, the J call TRBJ1-6; TRBD1 might be the D (5 bases). The germline V gene encodes CDR1 DFQATT and CDR2 SNEGSKA (reference sequence). The CDR3 is 13 amino acids. V shed 3 bases and J shed 9 bases, with 12 bases lying between them. CDR3 nucleotides: TGCAGTGCTAGTGAGACAGAAGCTTCACCCCTCCACTTT. This encodes CSASETEASPLHF.

This rearrangement joins TRBV11-3 to TRBJ2-7, with TRBD1 identical over 7 bases. This CDR3 spans 16 amino acids. The germline V gene encodes CDR1 SGHNT and CDR2 YENEEA. Trimming took 2 bases from V and 3 from J; bases not matched to a gene: 10. This chain's CDR3 is CASSLSRQGQGYEQYF. The CDR3 coding sequence is TGTGCCAGCAGCTTATCCCGACAGGGTCAAGGCTACGAGCAGTACTTC.

The rearrangement uses TRBV30 and TRBJ2-7, with D unclear. CDR1 and CDR2 (germline): GTSNPN, SVGIG (reference sequence). The CDR3 contains 14 residues. Trimming removed 1 base from V and 0 bases from J, with 10 bases in between. The chain's CDR3 is CAWSGGVRSYEQYF. CDR3 in DNA: TGTGCCTGGAGTGGCGGCGTCCGCTCCTACGAGCAGTACTTC.